This record concerns one T cell receptor (beta chain) sequence. Recruitment covered 25 or so US areas and drew participants whose ages spanned about 18 to 95 years. The study assigned cohorts using participant-reported clinical history. Cohort 3 recovered donors had two negative PCRs, clearance, or symptom resolution. CDR1 and CDR2 (germline): GTSNPN, SVGIG (reference sequence). The junction had 3 bases not matched to a gene; V was cut back by 5 bases and J by 0 bases. The CDR3 covers 14 residues. The data derive from a study of blood T cell repertoires in COVID-19. As originally analysed: Reference gene primers were amplified, and this amplification served to estimate nucleated cell counts. Sequencing was performed with immunoSEQ multiplex PCR; in TCRdb, only in-frame clones are kept and a portion is missing. V and J calls and clone size are copied from that table; D and trimming were computed from the DNA. Of 450,000 or so clones listed, 90% are singletons.

The V and J genes are TRBV30 and TRBJ2-3; 9 nucleotides align to TRBD2. The clonotype originates from a man aged 18 to 35 who had recovered from COVID-19. The sample comprised PBMCs or T cells enriched from blood (not recorded which). The CDR3 is CAWVAGVSTDTQYF. CDR3 in DNA: TGTGCCTGGGTAGCGGGAGTTAGCACAGATACGCAGTATTTT.